One and the same sample provided the 28 T cell receptor beta chains below, sequenced in a study of blood T cell repertoires in COVID-19. Sequencing used immunoSEQ multiplex PCR; TCRdb keeps in-frame clones, though not all of them. The sample consists of about 230,000 clones, about 84% of them appearing once. Input material: peripheral blood. Receptors were obtained from a woman of 80 years or more with acute or convalescent COVID-19.

The chain couples TRBV7-2 to TRBJ1-2, with 7 bases that match TRBD1. Germline V CDR1 and CDR2: SGHTA, FQGNSA. Unmatched junction bases numbered 7, after V lost 3 bases and J lost 3 bases. CDR3 length: 15 amino acids. The CDR3 loop is CASSFRQGRDYGYTF. The CDR3 coding sequence is TGTGCCAGCAGCTTTCGACAGGGAAGGGACTATGGCTACACCTTC.

The chain carries TRBV23-1 and TRBJ2-6; D is unclear. TRBV23-1 is an open reading frame whose function is uncertain. The CDR3 is 16 residues long. V was cut by 2 bases and J by 0 bases, with 8 bases left in between. CDR3 amino acids: CASSQQAASGANVLTF. The CDR3 DNA is TGCGCCAGCAGTCAACAGGCAGCCTCTGGGGCCAACGTCCTGACTTTC.

The chain employs TRBV3-1 (or the pseudogene TRBV3-2) and TRBJ1-1; maybe TRBD1 (5 bases). The CDR3 runs to 14 residues. Germline V gives CDR1 LGHDT, CDR2 YNNKEL (reference sequence). V was cut by 2 bases and J by 1 base, with 8 bases left in between. The CDR3 sequence is CASSQSTANTEAFF. Here the CDR3 DNA reads TGTGCCAGCAGCCAATCGACAGCGAACACTGAAGCTTTCTTT.

The chain uses TRBV6-1 and TRBJ2-5; possibly TRBD1 for D (6 bases). Trimming removed 3 bases at V and 5 bases at J, with 10 bases between. Germline values: CDR1 MNHNS, CDR2 SASEGT. The CDR3 consists of 13 residues. CDR3 nucleotides: TGTGCCAGCAGTGAGGGGGCTCGGGAGACCCAGTACTTC. This encodes CASSEGARETQYF.

The rearrangement joins TRBV28 to TRBJ2-4; 7 bases are shared with TRBD1. This CDR3 contains 17 residues. The V gene end was trimmed by 2 bases and the J gene end by 3 bases; junction bases not matched to a gene: 10. The germline CDR1 and CDR2 sequences are MDHEN and SYDVKM. The CDR3, as DNA: TGTGCCAGCAGTTTAGAGTCGACAGGGTATGGCAAAAACATTCAGTACTTC. Amino acids: CASSLESTGYGKNIQYF.

This chain joins TRBV20-1 and TRBJ1-2, with TRBD1 as a possible D gene (6 bases). The CDR3 spans 13 residues. V was clipped by 3 bases and J by 7 bases, with 15 bases between them. Germline CDR1 reads DFQATT; CDR2 reads SNEGSKA (reference sequence). The CDR3 spells CSASVGGAGGYTF. CDR3 nucleotide sequence: TGCAGTGCTAGTGTAGGGGGGGCTGGTGGCTACACCTTC.

V usage is TRBV28 and J usage is TRBJ1-2; D call uncertain. The germline CDR1 and CDR2 sequences are MDHEN and SYDVKM. The CDR3 is 11 residues long. V was clipped by 2 bases and J by 8 bases, with 6 bases between them. CDR3 sequence: CASSLEGGYTF. The CDR3 DNA reads as TGTGCCAGCAGTTTAGAGGGAGGCTACACCTTC.

The V call is TRBV29-1, the J call TRBJ2-1, with D perhaps TRBD2 (5 bases). The CDR3 extends over 13 amino acids. The ends were cut back, 4 bases at V and 4 bases at J, with 11 bases in the middle. The germline V gene has CDR1 SQVTM and CDR2 ANQGSEA. The CDR3 DNA reads TGCAGCGTTGGCGGGCCGGGTTACAATGAGCAGTTCTTC. Translation gives CSVGGPGYNEQFF.

This chain uses TRBV10-3 with TRBJ2-7, with TRBD2 matching over 10 bases. CDR3 size: 19 residues. The V gene end was trimmed by 4 bases and the J gene end by 2 bases; junction bases not matched to a gene: 17. The germline V gene has CDR1 ENHRY and CDR2 SYGVKD. The CDR3 here is CAISALQGGSGRNPYEQYF. In DNA, the CDR3 is TGTGCCATCAGTGCCCTCCAAGGAGGTAGCGGGAGGAATCCCTACGAGCAGTACTTC.

CDR3 sequence reads: CAILPQTGTGVLKLFF. CDR3 coding DNA: TGTGCCATACTCCCCCAAACCGGGACAGGGGTGCTCAAGTTGTTTTTT. The rearrangement uses TRBV10-3 and TRBJ1-4; 10 bases line up with TRBD1. V shed 9 bases, J shed 15 bases, and the junction held 22 bases outside the gene matches. CDR1 is ENHRY, CDR2 SYGVKD, per germline. The CDR3 loop spans 16 amino acids.

The chain uses TRBV4-1 and TRBJ2-6; tentatively, D is TRBD1 (5 bases). CDR1 and CDR2 (germline): MGHRA, YSYEKL. Trimming took off 6 bases at V and 4 bases at J, with 16 bases between the two ends. CDR3 length equals 16 residues. CDR3 nucleotides: TGCGCCAGCAGGCGTAATCAGGGTAGCGGGGCCAACGTCCTGACTTTC. It is translated as CASRRNQGSGANVLTF.

This chain connects TRBV5-1 to TRBJ2-3; D not certain. This CDR3 is built from 16 residues. Trimming removed 0 bases at V and 1 base at J, with 12 bases between. CDR1 is SGHRS, CDR2 YFSETQ, per germline. CDR3 nucleotides: TGCGCCAGCAGCTTGGATGCCTCGACACGCACAGATACGCAGTATTTT. Encoded protein: CASSLDASTRTDTQYF.

V is TRBV19 and J is TRBJ1-5; tentative D call: TRBD1 (6 bases). The CDR3 is made up of 12 amino acids. Deletions cut 8 bases from V and 5 bases from J, with 10 bases between. CDR1 LNHDA and CDR2 SQIVND come from the germline V gene (reference sequence). The CDR3 region is CASETGHQPQHF. The CDR3 coding sequence is TGTGCCAGTGAAACAGGGCATCAGCCCCAGCATTTT.

The chain has TRBV19 and TRBJ1-2, with D maybe TRBD1 (5 bases). This CDR3 has 15 residues. V was cut by 4 bases and J by 2 bases, with 14 bases left in between. Germline V CDR1 and CDR2: LNHDA, SQIVND (reference sequence). CDR3 sequence reads: CASSKRQSANYGYTF. The CDR3 nucleotides are TGTGCCAGTAGTAAACGACAGAGCGCCAACTATGGCTACACCTTC.

This chain uses TRBV19 with TRBJ1-1; D is unclear. From germline, CDR1 is LNHDA and CDR2 SQIVND (reference sequence). The V end lost 4 bases, the J end lost 4 bases, and 4 bases lay between the germline ends. There are 11 residues in the CDR3. In DNA, the CDR3 is TGTGCCAGTAGTAGTATCACTGAAGCTTTCTTT. It yields the protein CASSSITEAFF.

The chain has TRBV7-6 and TRBJ2-7; a possible D gene is TRBD2 (5 bases). Germline values: CDR1 SGHVS, CDR2 FNYEAQ. V dropped 5 bases and J dropped 2 bases, with 19 bases sitting between them. This CDR3 spans 16 amino acids. CDR3 DNA: TGTGCCAGCAGCCCAGAGGGAACATCGCAGGCCTACGAGCAGTACTTC. Encoded protein: CASSPEGTSQAYEQYF.

This chain joins TRBV7-9 and TRBJ2-7; TRBD2 aligns across 13 bases. Germline lookup yields CDR1 SEHNR and CDR2 FQNEAQ (reference sequence). This CDR3 contains 16 residues. Germline trimming cut 5 bases from V and 2 bases from J; bases unmatched to any gene: 6. CDR3 sequence: CASSKGLAGEPYEQYF. CDR3 coding DNA: TGTGCCAGCAGCAAAGGACTAGCGGGGGAGCCCTACGAGCAGTACTTC.

The sample holds one count of this clone. The chain joins TRBV4-1 to TRBJ2-1, with a possible D match to TRBD2 (6 bases). Germline CDR1 reads MGHRA; CDR2 reads YSYEKL. V was cut by 0 bases and J by 4 bases, with 28 bases left in between. CDR3 length: 21 residues. The CDR3 nucleotides are TGCGCCAGCAGCCAAGATTCGGCGGGGTCGGGACTCCTAGCCGGGTACAATGAGCAGTTCTTC. Protein product: CASSQDSAGSGLLAGYNEQFF.

J is TRBJ2-1 and V is TRBV28; D remains unclear. The CDR3 has 15 residues. The V gene's germline CDR1 is MDHEN and CDR2 SYDVKM. The V end was cut by 7 bases, the J end by 0 bases, with 13 bases between. The CDR3 spells CASISVPSSYNEQFF. The CDR3 bases are TGTGCCAGCATTTCCGTCCCGAGCTCCTACAATGAGCAGTTCTTC.

The V and J genes are TRBV6-1 and TRBJ1-2; 9 bases agree with TRBD1. Trimming removed 4 bases from V and 4 bases from J; junction bases left unmatched: 13. The CDR3 spans 17 residues. Germline-derived CDR1 and CDR2 are MNHNS and SASEGT. CDR3 residues: CASSGTWGQGGGYGYTF. The CDR3 DNA reads as TGTGCCAGCAGTGGAACCTGGGGACAGGGAGGGGGCTATGGCTACACCTTC.

In its sample, this clone was seen many times. This rearrangement joins TRBV14 to TRBJ1-2; D ambiguous. The germline V and J ends were trimmed by 0 bases and 4 bases, with 6 bases remaining between them. Germline V lookup: CDR1 SGHDN, CDR2 FVKESK. The CDR3 consists of 13 residues. CDR3 region: CASSQDRIYGYTF. Written as DNA, the CDR3 is TGTGCCAGCAGCCAAGACAGGATCTATGGCTACACCTTC.

This chain joins TRBV7-2 and TRBJ1-4, with unresolved D. Looked up from germline, CDR1 is SGHTA and CDR2 is FQGNSA. The CDR3 length is 16 residues. Trimming stripped 8 bases from V and 0 bases from J, with 16 bases between. CDR3 in amino acids: CASAGGPSATNEKLFF. For the CDR3, the DNA is TGTGCCAGCGCCGGAGGGCCATCCGCAACTAATGAAAAACTGTTTTTT.

The chain links TRBV5-1 to TRBJ2-1; 10 bases are a match to TRBD1. Germline V gene lookup returns CDR1 SGHRS and CDR2 YFSETQ. CDR3 length: 15 residues. Trimming took 2 bases from V and 7 from J; bases not matched to a gene: 6. The CDR3 protein is CASSLGTGDRNEQFF. The DNA of the CDR3 is TGCGCCAGCAGCTTAGGGACAGGGGACCGGAATGAGCAGTTCTTC.

The gene calls are TRBV5-4 and TRBJ2-7, with 7 bases aligning to TRBD2. Trimming cost V 0 bases and J 3 bases; bases outside gene matches: 6. The CDR3 consists of 15 residues. Germline-derived CDR1 and CDR2 are SGHNT and YYREEE (reference sequence). The CDR3 bases are TGTGCCAGCAGCTTGGTGGCAGGGAGGGACTACGAGCAGTACTTC. It codes for CASSLVAGRDYEQYF.

In its sample, this clone was seen a few times. The J gene is TRBJ2-7, the V gene TRBV6-5, with TRBD1 matching over 10 bases. The V gene's germline CDR1 is MNHEY and CDR2 SVGAGI. J gave up 3 bases and V 2 bases, and 1 base lay outside the gene matches. The CDR3 extends over 14 amino acids. CDR3 sequence (DNA): TGTGCCAGCAGTTACCGGGACAGGGGCTACGAGCAGTACTTC. Amino acids: CASSYRDRGYEQYF.

The chain couples TRBV3-1 (or the pseudogene TRBV3-2) to TRBJ1-6, with 10 bases lining up with TRBD1. The J segment lost 7 bases and the V segment lost 5 bases, leaving 5 bases of the junction unmatched. Per germline, CDR1 LGHDT and CDR2 YNNKEL (reference sequence). The CDR3 is 15 residues long. This CDR3 reads CASSSTGGANSPLHF. In DNA, the CDR3 is TGTGCCAGCAGCTCGACAGGGGGCGCGAATTCACCCCTCCACTTT.

This clone has more than one count but fewer than ten. The chain links TRBV11-3 to TRBJ2-1, with 9 positions matching TRBD1. The J segment lost 5 bases and the V segment lost 5 bases, leaving 4 bases of the junction unmatched. In germline, CDR1 is SGHNT, CDR2 YENEEA. This CDR3 contains 14 residues. Here the CDR3 DNA reads TGTGCCAGCAGCCCTCGGACAGGGGACAATGAGCAGTTCTTC. As protein: CASSPRTGDNEQFF.

This clone has just a few counts. The chain combines TRBV7-8 with TRBJ1-1, with TRBD1 identical over 8 bases. The CDR3 has 15 residues. V lost 3 bases and J lost 7; bases outside the gene matches: 10. CDR1 is SGHVS and CDR2 is FQNEAQ in the germline V gene. The CDR3 DNA reads TGTGCCAGCAGCTTTTTTTCGGGACAGGAGGTTGAAGCTTTCTTT. This gives the protein CASSFFSGQEVEAFF.